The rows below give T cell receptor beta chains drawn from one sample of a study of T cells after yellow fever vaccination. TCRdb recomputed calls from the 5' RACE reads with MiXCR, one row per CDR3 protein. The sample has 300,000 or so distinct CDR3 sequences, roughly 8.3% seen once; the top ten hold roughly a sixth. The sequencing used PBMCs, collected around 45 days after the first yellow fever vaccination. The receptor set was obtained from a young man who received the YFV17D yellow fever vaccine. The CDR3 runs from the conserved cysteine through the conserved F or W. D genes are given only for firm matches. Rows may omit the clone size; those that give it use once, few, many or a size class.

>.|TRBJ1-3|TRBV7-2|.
TGTGCCAGCAGCTCCCAGGGTACCTCTGGAAACACCATATATTTT
CASSSQGTSGNTIYF
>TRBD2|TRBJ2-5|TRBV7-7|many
TGTGCCAGCAGCTTGCAGCGGGGGTACCAAGAGACCCAGTACTTC
CASSLQRGYQETQYF
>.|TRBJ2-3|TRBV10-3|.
TGTGCCATCGAACCGAGCGTCGGGGATACGCAGTATTTT
CAIEPSVGDTQYF
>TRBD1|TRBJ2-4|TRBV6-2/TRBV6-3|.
TGTGCCAGCAGTACAGGGGGCTCATCCAAAAACATTCAGTACTTC
CASSTGGSSKNIQYF
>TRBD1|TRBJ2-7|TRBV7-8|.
TGTGCCAGCAGGGGGACAGGGGGCGACCTATCTTACGAGCAGTACTTC
CASRGTGGDLSYEQYF
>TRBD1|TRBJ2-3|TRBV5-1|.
TGCGCCACCAAAGGGACAGCCACTAGCACAGATACGCAGTATTTT
CATKGTATSTDTQYF
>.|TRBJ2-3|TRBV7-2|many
TGTGCCAGCAGCTTATCGAGGGGCAGCACAGATACGCAGTATTTT
CASSLSRGSTDTQYF
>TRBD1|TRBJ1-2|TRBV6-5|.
TGTGCCAGCAGTTCGGAACAGGGGGCGTTCGATGGCTACACCTTC
CASSSEQGAFDGYTF
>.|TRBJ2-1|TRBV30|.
TGTGCCCACTACCCTCGGACAGTTTACAATGAGCAGTTCTTC
CAHYPRTVYNEQFF
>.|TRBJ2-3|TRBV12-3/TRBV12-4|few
TGTGCCAGCAGTTCCACTCGCCAGGGAACAGATACGCAGTATTTT
CASSSTRQGTDTQYF
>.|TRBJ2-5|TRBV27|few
TGTGCCAGCAGTTATGCAGGGGCAAGATCAGAGACCCAGTACTTC
CASSYAGARSETQYF
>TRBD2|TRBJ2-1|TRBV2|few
TGTGCCAGCAGTGAGAGAGCGGGGGGTATGAATGAGCAGTTCTTC
CASSERAGGMNEQFF
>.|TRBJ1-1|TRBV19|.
TGTGCCAGCTCGGAGGCGGGGCGGAGGTGGAACACTGAAGCTTTCTTT
CASSEAGRRWNTEAFF
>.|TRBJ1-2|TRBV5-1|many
TGTGCCAGCAGTTTGCTCGAAAACTATGGCTACACCTTC
CASSLLENYGYTF
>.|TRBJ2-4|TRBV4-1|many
TGCGCCAGCAGCCAGAGGACAATGAGAACCAAAAACATTCAGTACTTC
CASSQRTMRTKNIQYF
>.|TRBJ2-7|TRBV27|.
TGTGCCAGCAGTTACAGGGGGGGACCCTACGAGCAGTACTTC
CASSYRGGPYEQYF
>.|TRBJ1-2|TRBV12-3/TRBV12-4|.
TGTGCCAGCACCCCAATGGACTATGGCTACACCTTC
CASTPMDYGYTF
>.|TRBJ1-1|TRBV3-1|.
TGTGCCAGCAGCCAAGGATATTGGAACAGCGTGAACACTGAAGCTTTCTTT
CASSQGYWNSVNTEAFF
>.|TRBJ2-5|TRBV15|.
TGTGCCACCAGCAGAGATCTGGGGGAATGGGAGACCCAGTACTTC
CATSRDLGEWETQYF
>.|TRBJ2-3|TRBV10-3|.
TGTGCCATCAGTGAGACGGGGCGCAGGGATACGCAGTATTTT
CAISETGRRDTQYF
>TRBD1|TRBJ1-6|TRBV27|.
TGTGCCAGCAGTCCAACAGGGGCGATTTCACCCCTCCACTTT
CASSPTGAISPLHF
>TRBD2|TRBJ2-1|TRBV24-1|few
TGTGCCACCAGTGAAACTAGCGGGGGGGGCAATGAGCAGTTCTTC
CATSETSGGGNEQFF
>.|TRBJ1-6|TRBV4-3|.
TGCGCCAGCAGCCAAGACAGGGGCGTTGATTCACCCCTCCACTTT
CASSQDRGVDSPLHF
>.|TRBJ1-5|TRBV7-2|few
TGTGCCAGCTCCCGAGGGGGGAGGGGGGGTGCAATAGCCCAGCATTTT
CASSRGGRGGAIAQHF
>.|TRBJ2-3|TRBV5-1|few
TGCGCCAGCGCATGGGACACTAGCACAGATACGCAGTATTTT
CASAWDTSTDTQYF
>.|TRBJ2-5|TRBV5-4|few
TGTGCCAGCAGCTTTGCAGACCAAGAGACCCAGTACTTC
CASSFADQETQYF
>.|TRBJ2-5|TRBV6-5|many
TGTGCCAGCAGCTCTCGGACACCGCAAGAGACCCAGTACTTC
CASSSRTPQETQYF
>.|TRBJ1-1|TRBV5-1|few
TGCGCCAGCAGCTTCCGGGATGGCGGAATTGAAGCTTTCTTT
CASSFRDGGIEAFF
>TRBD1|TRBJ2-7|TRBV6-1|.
TGTGCCAGCAGTACAGGGGGCCCATCCTACGAGCAGTACTTC
CASSTGGPSYEQYF
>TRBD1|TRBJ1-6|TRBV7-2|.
TGTGCCAGCAGCATTAACAGGGGGCATAATTCACCCCCCCACTTT
CASSINRGHNSPPHF
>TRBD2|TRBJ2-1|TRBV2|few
TGTGCCAGCAGGGAGCGGGGGGGCTACAATGAGCAGTTCTTC
CASRERGGYNEQFF
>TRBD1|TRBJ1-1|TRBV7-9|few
TGTGCCACCGGTAGATCAGGGGGCTCAAACACTGAAGCTTTCTTT
CATGRSGGSNTEAFF
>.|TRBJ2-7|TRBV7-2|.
TGTGCCAGCAGCTTGGGCCGGGGAGTTTCCTACGAGCAGTACTTC
CASSLGRGVSYEQYF
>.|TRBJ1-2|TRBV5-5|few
TGTGCCAGCAGCTTGGGACAGATCAACTATGGCTACACCTTC
CASSLGQINYGYTF
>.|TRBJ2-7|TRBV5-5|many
TGTGCCAGCAGCTCGGGACGGATCGGCTACGAGCAGTACTTC
CASSSGRIGYEQYF
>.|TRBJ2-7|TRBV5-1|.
TGCGCCAGCAGCTTGGCTGACGGACCCTACGAGCAGTACTTC
CASSLADGPYEQYF
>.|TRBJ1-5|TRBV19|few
TGTGCCAGTACCCCCGGGACCGGCAATCAGCCCCAGCATTTT
CASTPGTGNQPQHF
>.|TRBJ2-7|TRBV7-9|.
TGTGCCAGCAGCTTAGGGGCTAGCGTCACCTACGAGCAGTACTTC
CASSLGASVTYEQYF
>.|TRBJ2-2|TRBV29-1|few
TGCAGCGTCCTCCAGGGGTCCGGGGAGCTGTTTTTT
CSVLQGSGELFF
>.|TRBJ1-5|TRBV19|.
TGTGCCAGTAGTGGAAGGGCCCGCGATCAGCCCCAGCATTTT
CASSGRARDQPQHF
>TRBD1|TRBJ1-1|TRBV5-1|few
TGCGCCAGCAGCGCAAACCGGGACAGCTTCCGCACTGAAGCTTTCTTT
CASSANRDSFRTEAFF
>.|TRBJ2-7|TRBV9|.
TGTGCCAGCAGCGTAGCCGGCAGCGTGGTCGACGAGCAGTACTTC
CASSVAGSVVDEQYF
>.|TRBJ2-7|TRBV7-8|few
TGTGCCAGCAGCTTAATCATGGGAGGCCGAGGTTCCTACGAGCAGTACTTC
CASSLIMGGRGSYEQYF
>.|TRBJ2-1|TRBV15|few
TGTGCCACCAGCAGAGATAGGGGTGAGCAGTTCTTC
CATSRDRGEQFF
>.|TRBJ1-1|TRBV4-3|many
TGCGCCAGCAGCCGATCCAGGGGGAACACTGAAGCTTTCTTT
CASSRSRGNTEAFF
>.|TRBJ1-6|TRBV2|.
TGTGCCAGCAGTGCGTCAGGGTTGAGTTCCTCACCCCTCCACTTT
CASSASGLSSSPLHF
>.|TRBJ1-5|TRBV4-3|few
TGCGCCAGCAGCCAAGACTGGGGGGGCCTAGGACCCCAGCATTTT
CASSQDWGGLGPQHF
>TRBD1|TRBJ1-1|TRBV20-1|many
TGCAGTGCTCGATCCGGGACAGTGAACACTGAAGCTTTCTTT
CSARSGTVNTEAFF
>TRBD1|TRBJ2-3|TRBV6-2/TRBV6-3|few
TGTGCCAGCACCCTACAGGGGGCAGATACGCAGTATTTT
CASTLQGADTQYF
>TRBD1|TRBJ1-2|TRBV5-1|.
TGCGCCAGCAGCTTGGGGGATCCTAGGACAGGGGGCTATGGCTACACCTTC
CASSLGDPRTGGYGYTF
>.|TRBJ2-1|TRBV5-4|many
TGTGCCAGCAGCGGGGGAACCGCTTCCTACAATGAGCAGTTCTTC
CASSGGTASYNEQFF
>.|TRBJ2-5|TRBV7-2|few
TGTGCCAGCAGCTTATGGCCAGCCAAGGGAGAGACCCAGTACTTC
CASSLWPAKGETQYF
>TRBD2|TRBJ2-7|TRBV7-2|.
TGTGCCAGCAGCAGACTAGCCCTAGGGTCCTACGAGCAGTACTTC
CASSRLALGSYEQYF
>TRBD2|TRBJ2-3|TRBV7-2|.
TGTGCCAGCAGCTTAGTGTGGGGAGGGACGGATACGCAGTATTTT
CASSLVWGGTDTQYF
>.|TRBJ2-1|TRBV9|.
TGTGCCAGCAGCATAAACAATGAGCAGTTCTTC
CASSINNEQFF